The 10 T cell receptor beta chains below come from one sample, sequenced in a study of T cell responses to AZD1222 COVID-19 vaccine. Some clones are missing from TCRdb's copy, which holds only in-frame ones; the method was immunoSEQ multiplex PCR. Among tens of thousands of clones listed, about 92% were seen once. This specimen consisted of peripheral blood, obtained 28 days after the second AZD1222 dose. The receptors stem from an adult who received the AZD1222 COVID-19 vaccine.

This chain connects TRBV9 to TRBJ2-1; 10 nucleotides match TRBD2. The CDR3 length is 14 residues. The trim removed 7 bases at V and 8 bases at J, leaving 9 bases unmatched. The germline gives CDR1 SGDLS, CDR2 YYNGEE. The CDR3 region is CASGESGGADEQFF. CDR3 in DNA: TGTGCCAGCGGGGAGAGCGGGGGGGCGGATGAGCAGTTCTTC.

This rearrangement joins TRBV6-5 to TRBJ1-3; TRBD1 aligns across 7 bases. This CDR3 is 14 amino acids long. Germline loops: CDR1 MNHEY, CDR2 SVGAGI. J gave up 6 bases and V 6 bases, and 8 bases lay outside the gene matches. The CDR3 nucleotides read TGTGCCAGCAGAAGCGACAGGGAAGCAAACACCATATATTTT. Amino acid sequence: CASRSDREANTIYF.

The CDR3 nucleotides read TGTGCCAGCAGTTACTCGGGGGGCCTGATGTCCTACGAGCAGTACTTC. It yields the protein CASSYSGGLMSYEQYF. The chain joins TRBV6-5 to TRBJ2-7; either TRBD1 or TRBD2 may fit D (6 bases each). Germline values: CDR1 MNHEY, CDR2 SVGAGI. The CDR3 runs to 16 residues. Trimming stripped 0 bases from V and 1 base from J, with 13 bases between.

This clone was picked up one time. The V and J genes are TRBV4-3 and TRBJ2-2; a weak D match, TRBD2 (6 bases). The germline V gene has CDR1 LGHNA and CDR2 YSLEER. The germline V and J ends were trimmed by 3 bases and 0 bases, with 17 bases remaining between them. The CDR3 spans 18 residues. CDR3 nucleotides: TGCGCCAGCAGCCATCCATTCTTCGGGGACTCGAACACCGGGGAGCTGTTTTTT. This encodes CASSHPFFGDSNTGELFF.

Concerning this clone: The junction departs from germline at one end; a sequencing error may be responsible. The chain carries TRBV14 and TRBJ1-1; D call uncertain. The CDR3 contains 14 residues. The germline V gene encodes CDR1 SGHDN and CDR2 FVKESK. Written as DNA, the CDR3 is TGTGCCAGCAGTCAAGGTGTGAGAAACACTGAAGCTTTCTTT. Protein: CASSQGVRNTEAFF.

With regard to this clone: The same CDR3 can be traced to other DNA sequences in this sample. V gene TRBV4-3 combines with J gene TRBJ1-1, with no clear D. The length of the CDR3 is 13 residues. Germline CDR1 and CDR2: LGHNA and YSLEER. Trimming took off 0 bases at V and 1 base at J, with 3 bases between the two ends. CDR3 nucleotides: TGCGCCAGCAGCCAAGATAGGAACACTGAAGCTTTCTTT. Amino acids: CASSQDRNTEAFF.

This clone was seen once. The CDR3 bases are TGTGCCAGCAGCTTAATCGCGGGTCTCCCTGGCTACACCTTC. It specifies CASSLIAGLPGYTF. The rearrangement joins TRBV11-2 to TRBJ1-2; D remains unclear. The CDR3 length is 14 residues. Germline CDR1 is SGHAT and CDR2 is FQNNGV. V was cut by 2 bases and J by 7 bases, with 14 bases left in between.

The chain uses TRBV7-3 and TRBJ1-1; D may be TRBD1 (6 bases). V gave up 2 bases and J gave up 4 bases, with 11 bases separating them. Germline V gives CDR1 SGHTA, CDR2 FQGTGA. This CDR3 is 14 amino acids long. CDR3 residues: CASSLQGLGTEAFF. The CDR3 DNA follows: TGTGCCAGCAGCTTACAGGGGTTGGGCACTGAAGCTTTCTTT.

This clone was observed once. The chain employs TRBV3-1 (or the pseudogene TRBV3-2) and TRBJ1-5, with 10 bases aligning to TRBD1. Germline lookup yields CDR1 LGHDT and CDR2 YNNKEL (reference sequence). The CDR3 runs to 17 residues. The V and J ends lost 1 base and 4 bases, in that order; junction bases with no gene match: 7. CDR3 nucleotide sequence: TGTGCCAGCAGCCAAGGAGCGACAGGGGGCCTTAATCAGCCCCAGCATTTT. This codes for CASSQGATGGLNQPQHF.

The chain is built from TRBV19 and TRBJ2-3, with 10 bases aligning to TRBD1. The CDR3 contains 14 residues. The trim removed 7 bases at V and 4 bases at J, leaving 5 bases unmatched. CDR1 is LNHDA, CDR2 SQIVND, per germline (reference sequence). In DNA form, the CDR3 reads TGTGCCAGTAAGGAGACAGGGGGCTCAGATACGCAGTATTTT. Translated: CASKETGGSDTQYF.